This TCR beta chain was recovered during a study of control samples from healthy donors and cancer patients. Sequenced by immunoSEQ multiplex PCR; TCRdb stores in-frame clones only, minus some. The data contain roughly 140,000 clones, approximately 93% of them singletons. The clonotype originates from a man in his forties or fifties in good health. Sequencing was done on a sample of blood.

The CDR3 DNA reads TGCAGCGTTGGTTTGGTGTCGTCCTACAATGAGCAGTTCTTC. Translation gives CSVGLVSSYNEQFF. The chain recombines TRBV29-1 with TRBJ2-1; D is undetermined. V lost 4 bases, J lost 1 base, and 11 bases lay in between. This CDR3 has 14 amino acids. Looked up from germline, CDR1 is SQVTM and CDR2 is ANQGSEA.